This T cell receptor (beta chain) originates from a study of blood T cell repertoires in COVID-19. Germline CDR1 SNHLY, CDR2 FYNNEI. The ends were cut back, 7 bases at V and 8 bases at J, with 17 bases in the middle. The CDR3 length is 13 residues. In the original processing: Reference gene primer amplification gave nucleated cell count estimates. Assay: immunoSEQ multiplex PCR; the TCRdb copy retains only in-frame clones and omits some. For V, J and clone size, that table is used; D and trimming come from the DNA. The data show 220,000 or so clones, around 86% seen once. This sequence joins TRBV2 and TRBJ1-1, with D tentatively TRBD1 (5 bases). This clonotype was sampled from a man aged 60 to 75 who had recovered from COVID-19. Material for sequencing was peripheral blood. CDR3 in amino acids: CASKTAQVSEAFF. The CDR3, as DNA: TGTGCCAGCAAAACCGCACAGGTATCCGAAGCTTTCTTT. The whole variable domain, remainder taken from reference TRBV2 and TRBJ1-1, is EPEVTQTPSHQVTQMGQEVILRCVPISNHLYFYWYRQILGQKVEFLVSFYNNEISEKSEIFDDQFSVERPDGSNFTLKIRSTKLEDSAMYFCASKTAQVSEAFFGQGTRLTVV.